The 25 T cell receptor beta chains in this list originate from one sample, sequenced in a study of blood T cells in healthy people across ages. A J-beta primer mix and a sample-barcoded 5' primer were used in a second PCR of roughly 7 to 12 cycles. TCRdb called the 5' RACE reads again in MiXCR, with one record for every CDR3 protein. The profile shows about 970,000 distinct CDR3 sequences, about 53% of them singletons. Sequenced input: blood. The receptors originated from a woman aged 55-69 years in good health.

The chain combines TRBV20-1 with TRBJ1-2; 8 nucleotides agree with TRBD1. The CDR3 is 15 amino acids. Germline CDR1 reads DFQATT; CDR2 reads SNEGSKA (reference sequence). Unmatched junction bases numbered 12, after V lost 3 bases and J lost 6 bases. CDR3: CSARRDRGRLDGYTF. The DNA of the CDR3 is TGCAGTGCTAGGAGAGACAGGGGCCGACTGGATGGCTACACCTTC.

This clonotype appeared once. The rearrangement joins TRBV6-1 to TRBJ2-1, with D tentatively TRBD2 (6 bases). The CDR3 has 14 residues. Germline loops: CDR1 MNHNS, CDR2 SASEGT. The germline V and J ends were trimmed by 7 bases and 6 bases, with 16 bases remaining between them. The CDR3 DNA sequence: TGTGCCAGCACGCCATCGGGACTCTTCAATGAGCAGTTCTTC. It translates to CASTPSGLFNEQFF.

The chain combines TRBV11-2 with TRBJ2-5, with D hard to call. CDR3 size: 15 residues. From germline, CDR1 is SGHAT and CDR2 FQNNGV. V gave up 2 bases and J gave up 1 base, with 11 bases separating them. The CDR3 DNA reads as TGTGCCAGCAGCTTATACTATGGGATCCAAGAGACCCAGTACTTC. Its protein is CASSLYYGIQETQYF.

The V gene is TRBV28, the J gene TRBJ2-7; D is possibly TRBD2 (6 bases). The V and J ends lost 5 bases and 2 bases respectively, with 16 bases between them. CDR3 length: 15 amino acids. Looked up from germline, CDR1 is MDHEN and CDR2 is SYDVKM. CDR3 nucleotide sequence: TGTGCCAGCAGTCCCAACTGGGCGGGAACCTACGAGCAGTACTTC. Translating it yields CASSPNWAGTYEQYF.

The table lists this clonotype with a few counts. Here the CDR3 reads CASSLGFGSRSTDTQYF. DNA of the CDR3: TGTGCCAGCAGCTTAGGGTTTGGGAGCCGGAGCACAGATACGCAGTATTTT. This rearrangement joins TRBV7-2 to TRBJ2-3, with D possibly being TRBD2 (5 bases). This CDR3 comprises 17 residues. Germline lookup yields CDR1 SGHTA and CDR2 FQGNSA. V was clipped by 1 base and J by 0 bases, with 14 bases between them.

The chain carries TRBV4-2 and TRBJ2-1, with D hard to call. This CDR3 comprises 13 residues. From germline, CDR1 is LGHNA and CDR2 YNFKEQ. V shed 2 bases and J shed 4 bases, with 6 bases lying between them. CDR3 sequence reads: CASSQTGYNEQFF. As DNA, the CDR3 is TGTGCCAGCAGCCAAACTGGGTACAATGAGCAGTTCTTC.

The genes are TRBV2 and TRBJ2-5, with TRBD1 matching over 9 bases. The CDR3 runs 18 residues. V was pared by 2 bases and J by 3 bases, with 13 bases of the junction left unmatched. Germline loops: CDR1 SNHLY, CDR2 FYNNEI. CDR3 protein: CASSETYTGGNWKETQYF. The CDR3 DNA follows: TGTGCCAGCAGTGAAACCTATACAGGGGGCAATTGGAAAGAGACCCAGTACTTC.

The V gene is TRBV20-1, the J gene TRBJ1-4; 7 bases align to TRBD1. V shed 0 bases and J 6 bases; nucleotides not matched to a gene: 4. The germline V gene has CDR1 DFQATT and CDR2 SNEGSKA (reference sequence). This CDR3 spans 14 amino acids. CDR3 amino acids: CSARETGVDEKLFF. The CDR3 DNA reads TGCAGTGCTAGAGAAACAGGGGTCGATGAAAAACTGTTTTTT.

V and J are TRBV5-1 and TRBJ2-5; perhaps TRBD2 as D (5 bases). Germline V lookup: CDR1 SGHRS, CDR2 YFSETQ. The V end was cut by 1 base, the J end by 11 bases, with 21 bases between. This CDR3 region has 15 residues. CDR3: CASSLLGAEGDGQYF. The CDR3 DNA follows: TGCGCCAGCAGCTTGTTGGGCGCCGAGGGAGACGGGCAGTACTTC.

The chain employs TRBV6-1 and TRBJ1-2; possible D gene TRBD1, 6 bases. The length of the CDR3 is 16 residues. Trimming took 0 bases from V and 0 from J, leaving 11 bases between them. CDR1 is MNHNS, CDR2 SASEGT, per germline. For the CDR3, the DNA is TGTGCCAGCAGTGAAGCGCTCAGGGGAGCTAACTATGGCTACACCTTC. Amino acids: CASSEALRGANYGYTF.

V and J are TRBV6-5 and TRBJ1-2, with D hard to call. Trimming removed 2 bases from V and 4 bases from J, with 11 bases in between. The CDR3 totals 14 residues. The germline V gene has CDR1 MNHEY and CDR2 SVGAGI. As DNA, the CDR3 is TGTGCCAGCAGTTACGCTGTTCTGGGCTATGGCTACACCTTC. Translated, it gives CASSYAVLGYGYTF.

V is TRBV6-1 and J is TRBJ2-7, with 8 bases identical to TRBD1. The V and J ends lost 4 bases and 3 bases, in that order; junction bases with no gene match: 8. Germline assignment: CDR1 MNHNS and CDR2 SASEGT. The CDR3 spans 15 residues. The CDR3 reads CASSAQTGADYEQYF. CDR3 bases: TGTGCCAGCAGTGCTCAGACAGGGGCTGACTACGAGCAGTACTTC.

The chain recombines TRBV10-3 with TRBJ2-4; 8 bases map to TRBD1. The J call may be wrong; the DNA end is better matched by TRBJ2-7. There are 15 residues in the CDR3. The V gene's germline CDR1 is ENHRY and CDR2 SYGVKD. CDR3 region: CAIRRAEDRAYEQYF. The CDR3 DNA reads as TGTGCCATCAGGCGCGCCGAGGACAGGGCTTACGAGCAGTACTTC.

This chain connects TRBV27 to TRBJ2-3; perhaps TRBD2 as D (6 bases). This CDR3 has 11 amino acids. V was trimmed by 8 bases and J by 7 bases, leaving 10 bases between them. Germline V lookup: CDR1 MNHEY, CDR2 SMNVEV (reference sequence). Here the CDR3 DNA reads TGTGCCAGCCGGGAGCTTAATACGCAGTATTTT. Residues: CASRELNTQYF.

V is TRBV2 and J is TRBJ2-7; TRBD1 aligns across 8 bases. The germline gives CDR1 SNHLY, CDR2 FYNNEI. The CDR3 has 13 residues. Trimming took 10 bases from V and 6 from J; bases not matched to a gene: 11. CDR3 residues: CATRGQVLGEQYF. CDR3 coding DNA: TGTGCCACCAGGGGACAGGTACTAGGCGAGCAGTACTTC.

V and J are TRBV28 and TRBJ2-7; TRBD2 matches 7 bases. The CDR3 is made up of 13 amino acids. V was clipped by 11 bases and J by 3 bases; unmatched bases: 10. Germline CDR1 MDHEN, CDR2 SYDVKM. CDR3 sequence (DNA): TGTGCCTGCGGTCCAGCGGGACTCTACGAGCAGTACTTC. It is translated as CACGPAGLYEQYF. Complete variable domain (other parts from reference TRBV28 and TRBJ2-7): DVKVTQSSRYLVKRTGEKVFLECVQDMDHENMFWYRQDPGLGLRLIYFSYDVKMKEKGDIPEGYSVSREKKERFSLILESASTNQTSMYLCACGPAGLYEQYFGPGTRLTVT.

The sample holds a few counts of this clonotype. The chain uses TRBV20-1 and TRBJ2-3, with D possibly matching TRBD1 (5 bases). Trimming shortened V by 5 bases and J by 0 bases, and 12 bases separated the two germline ends. There are 14 residues in the CDR3. Germline lookup yields CDR1 DFQATT and CDR2 SNEGSKA (reference sequence). In DNA form, the CDR3 reads TGCAGTGCTCCCCCCCAGGGAAGCACAGATACGCAGTATTTT. Its translation: CSAPPQGSTDTQYF.

This clonotype has a single count. V usage is TRBV5-1 and J usage is TRBJ2-1, with 7 nucleotides matching TRBD1. Germline values: CDR1 SGHRS, CDR2 YFSETQ. With 2 bases clipped from V and 10 bases from J, the junction kept 12 bases outside the gene matches. There are 15 residues in the CDR3. CDR3 sequence (DNA): TGCGCCAGCAGCTTCATAATACAGGGGTCGAACGAGCAGTTCTTC. This codes for CASSFIIQGSNEQFF.

This chain connects TRBV3-1 to TRBJ1-4; D might be TRBD1 (5 bases). Germline V gene lookup returns CDR1 LGHDT and CDR2 YNNKEL (reference sequence). This CDR3 spans 15 amino acids. Trimming took 4 bases from V and 8 from J, leaving 17 bases between them. This CDR3 is CASSLQPGAEEKLFF. In DNA form, the CDR3 reads TGTGCCAGCAGCCTGCAACCCGGGGCAGAGGAAAAACTGTTTTTT.

This clonotype occurred many times. V is TRBV6-2 or TRBV6-3 and J is TRBJ2-6; no definite D call. Germline V CDR1 and CDR2: MNHEY, SVGEGT. V was trimmed by 3 bases and J by 0 bases, leaving 6 bases between them. The length of the CDR3 is 15 residues. The CDR3 here is CASSYGGSGANVLTF. As DNA, the CDR3 is TGTGCCAGCAGTTATGGCGGCTCTGGGGCCAACGTCCTGACTTTC.

V usage is TRBV7-2 and J usage is TRBJ1-6; 10 bases are a match to TRBD1. Germline V gene data show CDR1 as SGHTA and CDR2 as FQGNSA. V lost 2 bases and J lost 10; bases outside the gene matches: 8. There are 16 residues in the CDR3. The CDR3 bases are TGTGCCAGCAGCTTAACCGTGGGGACAGGGGAATCACCCCTCCACTTT. Protein sequence: CASSLTVGTGESPLHF.

Turning to this clonotype: Possible read error: a much larger clone is one base away. J is TRBJ2-7 and V is TRBV20-1; 10 bases map to TRBD2. The germline V gene has CDR1 DFQATT and CDR2 SNEGSKA (reference sequence). Trimming at V came to 3 bases and at J to 7 bases, leaving 9 bases not matched to a gene. This CDR3 spans 14 amino acids. The CDR3 DNA follows: TGCAGTGCTAGGGCCGGGACTAGCGATAATGAGCAGTACTTC. It encodes CSARAGTSDNEQYF.

The chain links TRBV7-9 to TRBJ2-3; D not certain. The V end was cut by 8 bases, the J end by 6 bases, with 9 bases between. The germline gives CDR1 SEHNR, CDR2 FQNEAQ (reference sequence). The CDR3 runs to 11 residues. The DNA of the CDR3 is TGTGCCAGCGACTTCAGGGATACGCAGTATTTT. Protein: CASDFRDTQYF.

This clonotype was counted a few times. The V call is TRBV9, the J call TRBJ1-1, with unresolved D. Germline lookup yields CDR1 SGDLS and CDR2 YYNGEE. The V gene lost 5 bases and the J gene lost 4 bases, with 12 bases spanning the gap. This CDR3 contains 13 residues. CDR3 DNA: TGTGCCAGCAGTGCCTGGGAGAGCACTGAAGCTTTCTTT. Translated: CASSAWESTEAFF.

The chain is built from TRBV5-1 and TRBJ2-7; 7 bases map to TRBD2. Germline CDR1 reads SGHRS; CDR2 reads YFSETQ. Trimming took 0 bases from V and 1 from J; bases not matched to a gene: 7. This CDR3 contains 16 residues. In DNA form, the CDR3 reads TGCGCCAGCAGCTTGGGAGGGACGGGAGGATCCTACGAGCAGTACTTC. This codes for CASSLGGTGGSYEQYF. Complete variable domain (other parts from reference TRBV5-1 and TRBJ2-7): KAGVTQTPRYLIKTRGQQVTLSCSPISGHRSVSWYQQTPGQGLQFLFEYFSETQRNKGNFPGRFSGRQFSNSRSEMNVSTLELGDSALYLCASSLGGTGGSYEQYFGPGTRLTVT.